This entry is about one T cell receptor (beta chain). The antigen is undetermined. Unique molecular identifiers were carried by the TCR beta cDNA libraries. TCRdb passed the PCR reads through MiXCR, listing each CDR3 protein once. The sample yields roughly 570,000 distinct CDR3 sequences, 34% seen once. These data originate in a study of post-analysis software for immune sequencing data. Study observations and caveats: TRBV segments more frequent in patients than in controls numbered roughly 5 and included TRBV5-6, TRBV5-1 and TRBV20-1.

The V end lost 8 bases, the J end lost 3 bases, and 13 bases lay between the germline ends. Germline V gives CDR1 SGHAT, CDR2 FQNNGV. This CDR3 comprises 13 residues. The chain is built from TRBV11-2 and TRBJ1-2; no clear D gene. The clonotype comes from a girl aged 2-17 years with multiple sclerosis. Sequencing was carried out using blood. Here the CDR3 reads CASGRGFDYGYTF. The CDR3 bases are TGTGCCAGCGGCCGAGGATTCGACTATGGCTACACCTTC.